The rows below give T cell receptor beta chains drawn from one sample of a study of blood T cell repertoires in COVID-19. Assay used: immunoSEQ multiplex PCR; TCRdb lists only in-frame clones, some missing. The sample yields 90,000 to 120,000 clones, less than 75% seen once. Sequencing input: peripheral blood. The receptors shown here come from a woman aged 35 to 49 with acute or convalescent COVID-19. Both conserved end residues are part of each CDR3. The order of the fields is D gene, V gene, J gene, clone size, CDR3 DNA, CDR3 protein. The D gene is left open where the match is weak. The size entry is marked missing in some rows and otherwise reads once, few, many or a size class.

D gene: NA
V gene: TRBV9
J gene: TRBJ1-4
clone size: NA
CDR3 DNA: TGTGCCAGCAGCGTCGACCGGGGATCGGAAGAAAAACTGTTTTTT
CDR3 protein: CASSVDRGSEEKLFF

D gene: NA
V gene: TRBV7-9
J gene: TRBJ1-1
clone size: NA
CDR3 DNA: TGTGCCAGCAGCTTGGGGGGTATTTACACTGAAGCTTTCTTT
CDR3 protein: CASSLGGIYTEAFF

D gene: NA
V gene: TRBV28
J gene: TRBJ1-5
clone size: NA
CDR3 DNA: TGTGCCAGCACTTGGTCTGGGGCTAGCAATCAGCCCCAGCATTTT
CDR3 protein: CASTWSGASNQPQHF

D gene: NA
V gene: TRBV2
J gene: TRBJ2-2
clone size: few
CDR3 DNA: TGTGCCAGCAGTGAATGGCTGGCTCCCTGGTTTTTT
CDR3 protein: CASSEWLAPWFF

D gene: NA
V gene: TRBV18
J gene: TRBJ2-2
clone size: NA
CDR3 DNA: TGTGCCAGCTCACGTAACGGACTTCCGAACACCGGGGAGCTGTTTTTT
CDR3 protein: CASSRNGLPNTGELFF

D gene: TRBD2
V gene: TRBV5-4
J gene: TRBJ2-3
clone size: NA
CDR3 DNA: TGTGCCAGCAGTTCAGCGGGGAGGGTTGCGGATACGCAGTATTTT
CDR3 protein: CASSSAGRVADTQYF

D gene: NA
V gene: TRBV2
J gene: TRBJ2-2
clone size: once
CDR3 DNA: TGTGCCAGCAGTGAAACCGACCAGACAGTGAACACCGGGGAGCTGTTTTTT
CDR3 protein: CASSETDQTVNTGELFF

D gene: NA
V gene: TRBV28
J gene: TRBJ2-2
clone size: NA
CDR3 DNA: TGTGCCAGCAAGAAGGAAGGGGCCGGGGAGCTGTTTTTT
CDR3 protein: CASKKEGAGELFF

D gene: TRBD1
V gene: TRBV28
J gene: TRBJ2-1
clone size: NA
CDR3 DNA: TGTGCCAGCAGGCCTGGGACAGGGATTAGCTCCTACAATGAGCAGTTCTTC
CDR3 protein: CASRPGTGISSYNEQFF

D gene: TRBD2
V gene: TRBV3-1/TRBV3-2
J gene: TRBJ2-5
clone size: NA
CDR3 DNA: TGTGCCAGCAGCCATCACCTGACTAGCGGGGGGGAGATGGAGACCCAGTACTTC
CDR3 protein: CASSHHLTSGGEMETQYF

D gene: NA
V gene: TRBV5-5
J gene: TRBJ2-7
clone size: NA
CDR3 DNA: TGTGCCAGCAGCTCCGGGACACCATACTACGAGCAGTACTTC
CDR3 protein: CASSSGTPYYEQYF

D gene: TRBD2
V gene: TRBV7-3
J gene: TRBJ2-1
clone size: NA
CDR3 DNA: TGTGCCAGCAGCATCAGCTTAGCGGGAGAGCAGTTCTTC
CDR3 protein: CASSISLAGEQFF

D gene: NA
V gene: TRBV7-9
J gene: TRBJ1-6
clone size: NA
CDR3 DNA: TGTGCCAGCACCTTTCGGGGGGATTCACCCCTCCACTTT
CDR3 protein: CASTFRGDSPLHF

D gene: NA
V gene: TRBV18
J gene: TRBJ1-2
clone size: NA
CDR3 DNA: TGTGCCAGCTCGACGACAGGCCAGTACGGCTACACCTTC
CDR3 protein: CASSTTGQYGYTF

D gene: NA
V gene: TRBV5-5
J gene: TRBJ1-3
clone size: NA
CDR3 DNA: TGTGCCAGCAGCTTGTCCCCGACAGGATCTGGAAACACCATATATTTT
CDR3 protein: CASSLSPTGSGNTIYF

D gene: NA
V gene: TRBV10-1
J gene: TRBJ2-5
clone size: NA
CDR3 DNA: TGCGCCAGCAGCCCAAAGGCTCGACAGGTCGGAGAGACCCAGTACTTC
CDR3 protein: CASSPKARQVGETQYF

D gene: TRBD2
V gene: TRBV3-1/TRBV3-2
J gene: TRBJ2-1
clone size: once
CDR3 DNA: TGTGCCAGCAGCCTGACTAGCGGGGGGGCCAGGTACAATGAGCAGTTCTTC
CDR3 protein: CASSLTSGGARYNEQFF

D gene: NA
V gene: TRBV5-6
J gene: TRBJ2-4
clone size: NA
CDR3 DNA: TGTGCCAGCAGCTTGGTTGAGGCCAAAAACATTCAGTACTTC
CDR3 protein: CASSLVEAKNIQYF

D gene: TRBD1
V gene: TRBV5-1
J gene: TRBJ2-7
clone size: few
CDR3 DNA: TGCGCCAGCAGCCAACGGACAGGGACCTCCTACGAGCAGTACTTC
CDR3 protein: CASSQRTGTSYEQYF

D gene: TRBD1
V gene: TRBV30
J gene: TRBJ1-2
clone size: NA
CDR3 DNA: TGTGCCTGGAATAAGGGACAGAACTATGGCTACACCTTC
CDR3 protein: CAWNKGQNYGYTF

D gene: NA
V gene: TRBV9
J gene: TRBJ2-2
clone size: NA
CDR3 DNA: TGTGCCAGCAGCGTCGGCCCGATGGGGCCCGGGGAGCTGTTTTTT
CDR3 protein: CASSVGPMGPGELFF

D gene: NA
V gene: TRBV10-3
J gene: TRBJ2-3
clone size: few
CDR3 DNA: TGTGCCATCAGTGCGAACAGGGGGGGGACAGATACGCAGTATTTT
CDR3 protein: CAISANRGGTDTQYF

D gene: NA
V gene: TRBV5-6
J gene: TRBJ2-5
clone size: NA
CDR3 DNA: TGTGCCAGCAGCTTGGTACAGGCGACAGGAGAGACCCAGTACTTC
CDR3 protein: CASSLVQATGETQYF

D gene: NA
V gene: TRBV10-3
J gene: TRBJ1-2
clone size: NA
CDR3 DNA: TGTGCCATCAGACCTGTGGACAGCTATGGCTACACCTTC
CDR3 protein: CAIRPVDSYGYTF

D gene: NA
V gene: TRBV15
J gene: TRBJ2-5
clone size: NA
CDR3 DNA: TGTGCCACCAGCCTCCCCCGAACAGGATTAGAGACCCAGTACTTC
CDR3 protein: CATSLPRTGLETQYF